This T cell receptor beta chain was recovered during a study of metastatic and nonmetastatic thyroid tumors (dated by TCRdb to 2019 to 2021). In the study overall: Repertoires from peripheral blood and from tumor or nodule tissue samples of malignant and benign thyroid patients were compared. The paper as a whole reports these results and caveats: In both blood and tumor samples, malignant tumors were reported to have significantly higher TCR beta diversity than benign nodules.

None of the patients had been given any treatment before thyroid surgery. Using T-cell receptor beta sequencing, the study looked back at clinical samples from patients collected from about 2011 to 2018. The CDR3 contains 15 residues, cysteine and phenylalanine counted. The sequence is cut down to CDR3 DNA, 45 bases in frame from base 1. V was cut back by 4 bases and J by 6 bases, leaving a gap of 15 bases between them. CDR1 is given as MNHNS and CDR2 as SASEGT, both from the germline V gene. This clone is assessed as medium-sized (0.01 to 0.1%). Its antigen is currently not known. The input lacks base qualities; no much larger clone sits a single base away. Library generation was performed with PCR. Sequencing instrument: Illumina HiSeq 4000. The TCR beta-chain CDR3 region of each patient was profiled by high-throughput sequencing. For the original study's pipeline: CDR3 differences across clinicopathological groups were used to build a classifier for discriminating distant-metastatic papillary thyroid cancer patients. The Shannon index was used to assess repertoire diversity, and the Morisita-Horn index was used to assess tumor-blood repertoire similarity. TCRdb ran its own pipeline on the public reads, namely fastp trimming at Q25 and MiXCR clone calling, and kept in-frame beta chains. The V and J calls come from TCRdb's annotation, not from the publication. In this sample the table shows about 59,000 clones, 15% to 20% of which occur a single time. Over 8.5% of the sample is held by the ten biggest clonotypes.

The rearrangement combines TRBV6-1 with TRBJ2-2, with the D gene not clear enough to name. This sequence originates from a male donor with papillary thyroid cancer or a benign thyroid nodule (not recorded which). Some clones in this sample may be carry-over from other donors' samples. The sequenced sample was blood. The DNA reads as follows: TGTGCCAGCAGTGTAGAGTGGCTGGGTTCCGGGGAGCTGTTTTTT. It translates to CASSVEWLGSGELFF.